Listed below are T cell receptor beta chains from one sample, sequenced in a study of T cell responses to AZD1222 COVID-19 vaccine. TCRdb's table, derived via immunoSEQ multiplex PCR, lists solely in-frame clones and lacks some. The repertoire consists of some 200,000 clones, with approximately 90% occurring once and the leading ten covering roughly 0.99%. Material: peripheral blood, obtained on day 0 of AZD1222 vaccination. The source is an adult in good health. CDR3s include the opening cysteine and the closing phenylalanine or tryptophan. D genes are given only for firm matches. Clone size is given for some rows only: seen once, a few or many times, or a class if the clone is expanded.

j_call: TRBJ1-5; clone_size: .; v_call: TRBV25-1; d_call: TRBD1; cdr3_nt: TGTGCCAGCAGTGATACAGGGGCTAATCAGCCCCAGCATTTT; cdr3_aa: CASSDTGANQPQHF
j_call: TRBJ2-2; clone_size: .; v_call: TRBV5-6; d_call: .; cdr3_nt: TGTGCCAGCAGCCGCGACAGGTCGAACACCGGGGAGCTGTTTTTT; cdr3_aa: CASSRDRSNTGELFF
j_call: TRBJ2-1; clone_size: .; v_call: TRBV3-1/TRBV3-2; d_call: TRBD2; cdr3_nt: TGTGCCGCCGGGGTCGCGGGAGGGCGGGATGAGCAGTTCTTC; cdr3_aa: CAAGVAGGRDEQFF
j_call: TRBJ2-5; clone_size: .; v_call: TRBV2; d_call: .; cdr3_nt: TGTGCCAGCAGTGAGGCGGGGCGCCAAGAGACCCAGTACTTC; cdr3_aa: CASSEAGRQETQYF
j_call: TRBJ2-1; clone_size: few; v_call: TRBV6-2/TRBV6-3; d_call: TRBD2; cdr3_nt: TGTGCCAGCAGTTACCCGGGACTAGCGGGAGGTCACTACAATGAGCAGTTCTTC; cdr3_aa: CASSYPGLAGGHYNEQFF
j_call: TRBJ2-1; clone_size: once; v_call: TRBV7-2; d_call: TRBD2; cdr3_nt: TGTGCCAGCAGCTCGCTAGCGGGGGGCAGGAATGAGCAGTTCTTC; cdr3_aa: CASSSLAGGRNEQFF
j_call: TRBJ2-5; clone_size: .; v_call: TRBV5-1; d_call: .; cdr3_nt: TGCGCCACCCGGGGACCGTCGGACCAAGAGACCCAGTACTTC; cdr3_aa: CATRGPSDQETQYF
j_call: TRBJ2-5; clone_size: once; v_call: TRBV7-2; d_call: .; cdr3_nt: TGTGCCAGCAGCTCCCCGTTGGCGGGAACAGAGACCCAGTACTTC; cdr3_aa: CASSSPLAGTETQYF
j_call: TRBJ1-4; clone_size: .; v_call: TRBV5-1; d_call: TRBD1; cdr3_nt: TGCGCCAGCAGCCAAGGACAGGGCCGGCATGAAAAACTGTTTTTT; cdr3_aa: CASSQGQGRHEKLFF
j_call: TRBJ2-7; clone_size: .; v_call: TRBV11-1; d_call: TRBD2; cdr3_nt: TGTGCCAGCAGCTTAGCAGCGGGGGCGTCGGGGGAGCAGTACTTC; cdr3_aa: CASSLAAGASGEQYF
j_call: TRBJ2-7; clone_size: .; v_call: TRBV19; d_call: TRBD2; cdr3_nt: TGTGCCAGTAGTACTAGCGGGGCAGGCGAGCAGTACTTC; cdr3_aa: CASSTSGAGEQYF
j_call: TRBJ2-7; clone_size: once; v_call: TRBV18; d_call: .; cdr3_nt: TGTGCCAGCTCACCACCGGGTGTGGACGAGCAGTACTTC; cdr3_aa: CASSPPGVDEQYF
j_call: TRBJ2-5; clone_size: .; v_call: TRBV10-3; d_call: TRBD2; cdr3_nt: TGTGCCATCAGTCCGGGACTAGGGTCCGAGACCCAGTACTTC; cdr3_aa: CAISPGLGSETQYF
j_call: TRBJ2-5; clone_size: .; v_call: TRBV24-1; d_call: TRBD2; cdr3_nt: TGTGCCACCAGTGATTTTGCTAGCGGTAGCCAAGAGACCCAGTACTTC; cdr3_aa: CATSDFASGSQETQYF
j_call: TRBJ1-6; clone_size: .; v_call: TRBV27; d_call: .; cdr3_nt: TGTGCCAGCAGTTTCGCCCGGGGTAGGTCACCCCTCCACTTT; cdr3_aa: CASSFARGRSPLHF
j_call: TRBJ2-2; clone_size: few; v_call: TRBV7-8; d_call: TRBD2; cdr3_nt: TGTGCCAGTTCTACTAGCGGGAGGGCGAACACCGGGGAGCTGTTTTTT; cdr3_aa: CASSTSGRANTGELFF
j_call: TRBJ2-7; clone_size: .; v_call: TRBV10-1; d_call: .; cdr3_nt: TGCGCCAGCAGCCGGGACCCAAGCTCCTACGAGCAGTACTTC; cdr3_aa: CASSRDPSSYEQYF
j_call: TRBJ1-1; clone_size: .; v_call: TRBV5-1; d_call: .; cdr3_nt: TGCGCCAGCAGCTTGGTCTCTGGTGGTGGCAACACTGAAGCTTTCTTT; cdr3_aa: CASSLVSGGGNTEAFF
j_call: TRBJ1-5; clone_size: .; v_call: TRBV7-2; d_call: TRBD1; cdr3_nt: TGTGCCAGCAGCCTAGTGACAGGGATTAGCAATCAGCCCCAGCATTTT; cdr3_aa: CASSLVTGISNQPQHF
j_call: TRBJ1-2; clone_size: .; v_call: TRBV28; d_call: .; cdr3_nt: TGTGCCAGCAGTTTTTCGGGACTCCCGGGATCCTTC; cdr3_aa: CASSFSGLPGSF
j_call: TRBJ2-7; clone_size: .; v_call: TRBV27; d_call: TRBD2; cdr3_nt: TGTGCCAATACGGGGGGGGTCCACGAGCAGTACTTC; cdr3_aa: CANTGGVHEQYF
j_call: TRBJ1-1; clone_size: .; v_call: TRBV14; d_call: TRBD1; cdr3_nt: TGTGCCAGCAGCCGATTCAGGGGGGGAAACACTGAAGCTTTCTTT; cdr3_aa: CASSRFRGGNTEAFF
j_call: TRBJ2-7; clone_size: .; v_call: TRBV4-2; d_call: TRBD2; cdr3_nt: TGTGCCAGCAGGGACCTAGCGGGGGGGAGGTACGAGCAGTACTTC; cdr3_aa: CASRDLAGGRYEQYF
j_call: TRBJ1-4; clone_size: .; v_call: TRBV5-1; d_call: TRBD1; cdr3_nt: TGCGCCAGCAGCTCGTCTGGGACAGAAAATGAAAAACTGTTTTTT; cdr3_aa: CASSSSGTENEKLFF
j_call: TRBJ2-2; clone_size: .; v_call: TRBV11-2; d_call: .; cdr3_nt: TGTGCCAGCAGCTTGTATTCGGCCCCCGGGGAGCTGTTTTTT; cdr3_aa: CASSLYSAPGELFF
j_call: TRBJ2-2; clone_size: .; v_call: TRBV11-2; d_call: .; cdr3_nt: TGTGCCAGCAGCTTAACCCTCAGGGGGACTAACACCGGGGAGCTGTTTTTT; cdr3_aa: CASSLTLRGTNTGELFF
j_call: TRBJ1-2; clone_size: .; v_call: TRBV14; d_call: .; cdr3_nt: TGTGCCAGCAGCCAAGATGCCTGGGGGGTTGAAGGCTACACCTTC; cdr3_aa: CASSQDAWGVEGYTF
j_call: TRBJ2-7; clone_size: once; v_call: TRBV9; d_call: TRBD2; cdr3_nt: TGTGCCAGCAGCGTAGGCGGGAGTGCCTACGAGCAGTACTTC; cdr3_aa: CASSVGGSAYEQYF
j_call: TRBJ1-4; clone_size: .; v_call: TRBV27; d_call: TRBD1; cdr3_nt: TGTGCCAGCAGTTTGACAGGGGTCCGGGAAAAACTGTTTTTT; cdr3_aa: CASSLTGVREKLFF
j_call: TRBJ2-7; clone_size: .; v_call: TRBV19; d_call: TRBD2; cdr3_nt: TGTGCCAGTAGTATAAGAGCGGGGGGAACCTACGAGCAGTACTTC; cdr3_aa: CASSIRAGGTYEQYF
j_call: TRBJ1-2; clone_size: .; v_call: TRBV7-2; d_call: .; cdr3_nt: TGTGCCAGCAGCTTAGAGGTCGCTGAGGGGCGGGGTGGCTACACCTTC; cdr3_aa: CASSLEVAEGRGGYTF
j_call: TRBJ2-7; clone_size: few; v_call: TRBV27; d_call: TRBD2; cdr3_nt: TGTGCCAGCAGTTCTCTAGCGGGAAGCCGCGAGCAGTACTTC; cdr3_aa: CASSSLAGSREQYF
j_call: TRBJ1-2; clone_size: .; v_call: TRBV5-6; d_call: .; cdr3_nt: TGTGCCAGCAGCTTGGCGGGGGGCTATGGCTACACCTTC; cdr3_aa: CASSLAGGYGYTF
j_call: TRBJ1-1; clone_size: .; v_call: TRBV7-9; d_call: .; cdr3_nt: TGTGCCAGCAGCTGGAACCCTGAAGCTTTCTTT; cdr3_aa: CASSWNPEAFF
j_call: TRBJ2-3; clone_size: .; v_call: TRBV28; d_call: .; cdr3_nt: TGTGCCAGCGATCAAGTCCGACAAGGAGATACGCAGTATTTT; cdr3_aa: CASDQVRQGDTQYF
j_call: TRBJ1-1; clone_size: once; v_call: TRBV27; d_call: TRBD1; cdr3_nt: TGTGCCAGCACCCCGGGACAGCCAAGGGGTCCTGAAGCTTTCTTT; cdr3_aa: CASTPGQPRGPEAFF
j_call: TRBJ1-3; clone_size: .; v_call: TRBV24-1; d_call: .; cdr3_nt: TGTGCCACCAGTGACCGTGACAGGTCTGGAAACACCATATATTTT; cdr3_aa: CATSDRDRSGNTIYF
j_call: TRBJ2-7; clone_size: .; v_call: TRBV19; d_call: TRBD1; cdr3_nt: TGTGCCAGTAGTAGACCGGGACAGGGGACTTACGAGCAGTACTTC; cdr3_aa: CASSRPGQGTYEQYF
j_call: TRBJ2-1; clone_size: .; v_call: TRBV5-1; d_call: TRBD2; cdr3_nt: TGCGCCCGCAGCTCGCGGGGGGGGCCGCCGGCCAATGAGCAGTTCTTC; cdr3_aa: CARSSRGGPPANEQFF
j_call: TRBJ2-2; clone_size: .; v_call: TRBV4-1; d_call: .; cdr3_nt: TGCGCCAGCAGCCATACGGCCGGGGAGCTGTTTTTT; cdr3_aa: CASSHTAGELFF
j_call: TRBJ1-2; clone_size: .; v_call: TRBV15; d_call: TRBD1; cdr3_nt: TGTGCCACCAGCAGAGCTGTGGAGGGGGCTCATGGCTACACCTTC; cdr3_aa: CATSRAVEGAHGYTF
j_call: TRBJ2-1; clone_size: .; v_call: TRBV4-2; d_call: TRBD2; cdr3_nt: TGTGCCAGCAGCCAAGACGGGTCCAGCGGGAGTGTCCACAATGAGCAGTTCTTC; cdr3_aa: CASSQDGSSGSVHNEQFF
j_call: TRBJ1-4; clone_size: .; v_call: TRBV7-2; d_call: .; cdr3_nt: TGTGCCAGCAGCTTAGGTGGTCTCTACAATGAAAAACTGTTTTTT; cdr3_aa: CASSLGGLYNEKLFF
j_call: TRBJ1-2; clone_size: .; v_call: TRBV27; d_call: TRBD1; cdr3_nt: TGTGCCAGCAGTTTCGCGGACAGGGATGCCTATGGCTACACCTTC; cdr3_aa: CASSFADRDAYGYTF
j_call: TRBJ2-7; clone_size: .; v_call: TRBV7-3; d_call: .; cdr3_nt: TGTGCCAGCAGCGTACAACCGGGACCGTTCTACGAGCAGTACTTC; cdr3_aa: CASSVQPGPFYEQYF
j_call: TRBJ1-6; clone_size: .; v_call: TRBV18; d_call: TRBD1; cdr3_nt: TGTGCCAGCTCAACGGGGGGACAGGGGAGTTCACCCCTCCACTTT; cdr3_aa: CASSTGGQGSSPLHF
j_call: TRBJ1-1; clone_size: .; v_call: TRBV15; d_call: .; cdr3_nt: TGTGCCACCAGCAGAGAGGGTGCTGAAGCTTTCTTT; cdr3_aa: CATSREGAEAFF
j_call: TRBJ2-5; clone_size: .; v_call: TRBV6-1; d_call: .; cdr3_nt: TGTGCCAGCAGTGAAAGTACTCAAGAGACCCAGTACTTC; cdr3_aa: CASSESTQETQYF
j_call: TRBJ1-2; clone_size: .; v_call: TRBV7-9; d_call: TRBD1; cdr3_nt: TGTGCCAGCAGCTTAGGGACAGGGGACGTCTGGGACTATGGCTACACCTTC; cdr3_aa: CASSLGTGDVWDYGYTF
j_call: TRBJ2-2; clone_size: .; v_call: TRBV29-1; d_call: .; cdr3_nt: TGCAGCGCCTCGAGCCCGCCGGAGAACACCGGGGAGCTGTTTTTT; cdr3_aa: CSASSPPENTGELFF
j_call: TRBJ1-2; clone_size: .; v_call: TRBV2; d_call: TRBD1; cdr3_nt: TGTGCCAGCAGTGAAGCTTCTTGGGACAGGGGGCTTGGGACCTTC; cdr3_aa: CASSEASWDRGLGTF
j_call: TRBJ2-3; clone_size: .; v_call: TRBV28; d_call: .; cdr3_nt: TGTGCCAGCAGTTGGGGGTCGGGCGGGCAAGCAGATACGCAGTATTTT; cdr3_aa: CASSWGSGGQADTQYF